Presented here are 10 T cell receptor beta chains from one specimen sequenced in a study of T cells expressing NK-cell markers. TCRdb derives one entry per CDR3 protein from the 5' RACE reads, leaving out DNA. The repertoire shows approximately 170,000 distinct CDR3 sequences; the top ten hold 20% to 25%. Sequenced sample: blood T cells: a sorted CD56 or NKG2C T cell subset, CD4+ or CD8+ T cells, or bulk PBMC T cells (not recorded which). These receptors came from a man between 18 and 69 years old in good health.

The V gene is TRBV2, the J gene TRBJ2-7. Germline V gives CDR1 SNHLY, CDR2 FYNNEI. There are 13 residues in the CDR3. Here the CDR3 reads CASSDTTWSGQYF.

The rearrangement links TRBV29-1 to TRBJ2-1; TCRdb picks TRBD2, but there is no DNA to check that call. This CDR3 contains 13 residues. Germline CDR1 and CDR2: SQVTM and ANQGSEA. The CDR3 is CSVEGLAGYEQFF.

The chain carries TRBV12-3 or TRBV12-4 and TRBJ2-1; the TRBD2 assignment by TCRdb is unverifiable without DNA. The CDR3 is 14 amino acids. The CDR3 spells CASLSLAGGNEQFF.

The chain has TRBV20-1 and TRBJ2-1; the TCRdb call, TRBD2, lacks DNA for checking. Per the germline V gene, CDR1 is DFQATT and CDR2 is SNEGSKA (reference sequence). The CDR3 is made up of 14 amino acids. The chain's CDR3 is CSASGGESYNEQFF.

The V gene is TRBV25-1, the J gene TRBJ2-7; with no DNA, the TCRdb D assignment of TRBD1 cannot be verified. The CDR3 has 14 amino acids. Germline-derived CDR1 and CDR2 are MGHDK and SYGVNS. This CDR3 is CASSELPGSDEQYF.

The gene calls are TRBV5-1 and TRBJ2-5; TCRdb designates TRBD1, a call that cannot be tested without DNA. In germline, CDR1 is SGHRS, CDR2 YFSETQ. This CDR3 has 16 amino acids. The CDR3 reads CASSLWGQGAGETQYF.

The chain uses TRBV9 and TRBJ1-1; TCRdb picks TRBD1, but there is no DNA to check that call. The CDR3 sequence is 15 residues long. Germline-derived CDR1 and CDR2 are SGDLS and YYNGEE. The CDR3 here is CASSVDRGFNTEAFF.

The chain joins TRBV27 to TRBJ1-5; with no DNA, the TCRdb D assignment of TRBD1 cannot be verified. CDR1 and CDR2 from the germline V gene are MNHEY and SMNVEV (reference sequence). There are 13 residues in the CDR3. The CDR3 protein is CASANRNNQPQHF.

The CDR3 is CASSEGVLGSYEQYF. The chain combines TRBV2 with TRBJ2-7. The CDR3 runs to 15 residues. Germline CDR1 and CDR2: SNHLY and FYNNEI.

The chain joins TRBV7-9 to TRBJ1-2. The CDR3 contains 15 residues. CDR1 SEHNR and CDR2 FQNEAQ come from the germline V gene (reference sequence). CDR3 amino acids: CASSLVVEDRYGYTF. The full variable domain, in which reference TRBV7-9 and TRBJ1-2 provide the parts outside the CDR3, is DTGVSQNPRHKITKRGQNVTFRCDPISEHNRLYWYRQTLGQGPEFLTYFQNEAQLEKSRLLSDRFSAERPKGSFSTLEIQRTEQGDSAMYLCASSLVVEDRYGYTFGSGTRLTVV.